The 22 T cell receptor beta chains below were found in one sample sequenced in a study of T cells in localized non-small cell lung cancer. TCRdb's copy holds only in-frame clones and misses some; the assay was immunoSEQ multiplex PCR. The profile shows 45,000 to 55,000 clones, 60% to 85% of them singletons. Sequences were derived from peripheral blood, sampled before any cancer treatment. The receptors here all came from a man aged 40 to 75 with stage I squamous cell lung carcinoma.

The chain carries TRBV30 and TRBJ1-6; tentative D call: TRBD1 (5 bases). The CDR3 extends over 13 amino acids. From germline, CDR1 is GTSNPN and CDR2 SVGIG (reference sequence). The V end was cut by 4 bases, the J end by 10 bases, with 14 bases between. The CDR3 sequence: CAWIGPRGSPLHF. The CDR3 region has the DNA TGTGCCTGGATAGGCCCTCGGGGCTCACCCCTCCACTTT. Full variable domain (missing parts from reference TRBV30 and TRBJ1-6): SQTIHQWPATLVQPVGSPLSLECTVEGTSNPNLYWYRQAAGRGLQLLFYSVGIGQISSEVPQNLSASRPQDRQFILSSKKLLLSDSGFYLCAWIGPRGSPLHFGNGTRLTVT.

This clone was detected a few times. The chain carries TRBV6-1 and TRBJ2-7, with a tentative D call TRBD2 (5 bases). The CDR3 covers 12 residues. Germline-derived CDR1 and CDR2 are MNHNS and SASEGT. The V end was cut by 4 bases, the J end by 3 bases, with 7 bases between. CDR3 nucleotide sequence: TGTGCCAGCAGTGTAGGGAGCTACGAGCAGTACTTC. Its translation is CASSVGSYEQYF.

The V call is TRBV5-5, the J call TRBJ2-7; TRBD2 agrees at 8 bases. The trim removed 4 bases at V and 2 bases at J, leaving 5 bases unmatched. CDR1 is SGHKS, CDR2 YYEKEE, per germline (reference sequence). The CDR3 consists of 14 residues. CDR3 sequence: CASSALAEAYEQYF. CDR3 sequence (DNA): TGTGCCAGCAGCGCACTAGCGGAGGCCTACGAGCAGTACTTC.

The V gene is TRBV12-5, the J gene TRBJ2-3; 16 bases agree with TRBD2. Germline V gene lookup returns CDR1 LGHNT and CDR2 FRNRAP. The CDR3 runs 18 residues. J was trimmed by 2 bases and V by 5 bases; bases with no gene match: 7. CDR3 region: CASGVGTSGGGYTDTQYF. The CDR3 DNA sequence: TGTGCTAGTGGTGTAGGGACTAGCGGGGGGGGATACACAGATACGCAGTATTTT.

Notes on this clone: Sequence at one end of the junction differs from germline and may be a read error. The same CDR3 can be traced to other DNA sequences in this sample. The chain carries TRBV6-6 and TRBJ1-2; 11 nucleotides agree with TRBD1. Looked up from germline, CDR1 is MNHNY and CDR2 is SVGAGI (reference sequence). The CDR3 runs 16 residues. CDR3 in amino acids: CASSTTGQGVNYGYTF. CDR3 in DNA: TGTGCCAGCAGCACTACGGGACAGGGGGTTAACTATGGCTACACTTTC.

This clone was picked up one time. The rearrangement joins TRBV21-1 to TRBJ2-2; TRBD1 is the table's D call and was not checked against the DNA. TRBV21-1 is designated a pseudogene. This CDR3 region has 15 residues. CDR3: CASSNRDSDTRGAVF. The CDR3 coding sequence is TGTGCCAGCAGCAACCGGGACAGCGATACCCGGGGAGCTGTTTTT.

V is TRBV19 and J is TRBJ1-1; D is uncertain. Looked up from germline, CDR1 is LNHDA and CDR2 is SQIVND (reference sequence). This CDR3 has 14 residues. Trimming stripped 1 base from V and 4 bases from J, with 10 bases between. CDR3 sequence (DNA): TGTGCCAGTAGTATAGGGAAGACCCCCACTGAAGCTTTCTTT. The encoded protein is CASSIGKTPTEAFF.

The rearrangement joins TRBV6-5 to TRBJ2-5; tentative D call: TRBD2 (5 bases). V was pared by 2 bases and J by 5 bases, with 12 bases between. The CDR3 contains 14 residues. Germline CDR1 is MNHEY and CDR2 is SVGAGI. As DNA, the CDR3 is TGTGCCAGCAGTTACGGGATGGGAGCCGAGACCCAGTACTTC. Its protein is CASSYGMGAETQYF.

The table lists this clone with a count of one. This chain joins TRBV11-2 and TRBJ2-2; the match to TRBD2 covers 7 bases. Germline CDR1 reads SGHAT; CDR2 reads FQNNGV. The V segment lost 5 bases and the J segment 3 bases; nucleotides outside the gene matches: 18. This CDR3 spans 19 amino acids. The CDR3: CASSGQWEVGLADTGELFF. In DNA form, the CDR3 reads TGTGCCAGCAGCGGCCAATGGGAAGTGGGCCTAGCGGACACCGGGGAGCTGTTTTTT. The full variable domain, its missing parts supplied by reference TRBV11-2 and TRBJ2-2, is EAGVAQSPRYKIIEKRQSVAFWCNPISGHATLYWYQQILGQGPKLLIQFQNNGVVDDSQLPKDRFSAERLKGVDSTLKIQPAKLEDSAVYLCASSGQWEVGLADTGELFFGEGSRLTVL.

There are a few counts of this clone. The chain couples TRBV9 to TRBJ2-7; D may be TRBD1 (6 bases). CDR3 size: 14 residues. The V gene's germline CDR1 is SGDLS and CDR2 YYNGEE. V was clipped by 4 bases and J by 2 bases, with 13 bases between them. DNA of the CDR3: TGTGCCAGCAGCCCCGGGACATCGACCTACGAGCAGTACTTC. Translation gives CASSPGTSTYEQYF.

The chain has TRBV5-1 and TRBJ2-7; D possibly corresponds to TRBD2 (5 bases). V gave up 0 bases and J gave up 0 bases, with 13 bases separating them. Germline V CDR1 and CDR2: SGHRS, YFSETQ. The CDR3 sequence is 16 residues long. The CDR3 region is CASSLASGASSYEQYF. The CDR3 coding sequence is TGCGCCAGCAGCTTGGCCAGCGGAGCTAGCTCCTACGAGCAGTACTTC.

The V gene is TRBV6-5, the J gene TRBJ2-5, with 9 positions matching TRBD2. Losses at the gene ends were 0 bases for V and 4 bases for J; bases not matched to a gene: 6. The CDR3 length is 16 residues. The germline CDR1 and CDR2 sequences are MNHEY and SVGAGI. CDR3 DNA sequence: TGTGCCAGCAGTTACTCGAGAGCGGGGGGCCCAGAGACCCAGTACTTC. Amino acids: CASSYSRAGGPETQYF.

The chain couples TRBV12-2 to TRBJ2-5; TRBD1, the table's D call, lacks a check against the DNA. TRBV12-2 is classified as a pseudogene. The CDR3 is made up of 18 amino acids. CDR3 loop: CASRLGEGLADSQETQYF. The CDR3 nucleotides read TGTGCAAGTCGCTTAGGTGAGGGATTGGCGGACAGCCAAGAGACCCAGTACTTC.

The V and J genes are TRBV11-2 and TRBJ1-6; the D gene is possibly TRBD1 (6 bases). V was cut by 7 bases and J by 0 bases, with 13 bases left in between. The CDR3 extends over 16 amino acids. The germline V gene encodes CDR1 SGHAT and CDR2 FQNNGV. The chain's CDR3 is CASTPGASSYNSPLHF. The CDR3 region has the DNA TGTGCCAGCACCCCGGGGGCTAGCTCCTATAATTCACCCCTCCACTTT.

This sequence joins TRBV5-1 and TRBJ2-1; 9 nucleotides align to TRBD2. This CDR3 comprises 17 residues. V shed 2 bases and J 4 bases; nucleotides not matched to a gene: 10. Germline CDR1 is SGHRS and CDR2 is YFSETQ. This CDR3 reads CASSLGEAGGPYNEQFF. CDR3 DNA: TGCGCCAGCAGCTTAGGGGAAGCGGGGGGCCCTTACAATGAGCAGTTCTTC.

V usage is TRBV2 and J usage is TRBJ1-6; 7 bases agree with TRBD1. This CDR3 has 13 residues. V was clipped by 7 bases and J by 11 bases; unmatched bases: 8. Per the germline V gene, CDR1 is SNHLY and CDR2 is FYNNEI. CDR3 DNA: TGTGCCAGCACCCCGACAGGGTATCCACCCCTCCACTTT. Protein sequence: CASTPTGYPPLHF.

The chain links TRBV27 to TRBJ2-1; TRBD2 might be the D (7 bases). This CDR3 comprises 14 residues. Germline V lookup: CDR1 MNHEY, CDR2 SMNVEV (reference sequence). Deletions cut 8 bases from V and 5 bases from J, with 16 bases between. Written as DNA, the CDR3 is TGTGCCAGCTCGAGGGGGGGCCCAAACAATGAGCAGTTCTTC. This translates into CASSRGGPNNEQFF.

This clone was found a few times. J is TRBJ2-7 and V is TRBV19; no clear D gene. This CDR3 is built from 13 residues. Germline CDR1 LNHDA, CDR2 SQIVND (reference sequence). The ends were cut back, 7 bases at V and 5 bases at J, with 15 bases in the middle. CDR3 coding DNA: TGTGCCAGTATAAGCCCGAACTCGAACGAGCAGTACTTC. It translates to CASISPNSNEQYF. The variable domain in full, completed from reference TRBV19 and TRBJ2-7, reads DGGITQSPKYLFRKEGQNVTLSCEQNLNHDAMYWYRQDPGQGLRLIYYSQIVNDFQKGDIAEGYSVSREKKESFPLTVTSAQKNPTAFYLCASISPNSNEQYFGPGTRLTVT.

The CDR3 nucleotides are TGTGCCAGCAGTTTATACGCCGGGACGTCCTTCTCCTACAATGAGCAGTTCTTC. This translates into CASSLYAGTSFSYNEQFF. The chain recombines TRBV27 with TRBJ2-1; D tentatively reads TRBD1 or TRBD2 (5 bases each). CDR1 MNHEY and CDR2 SMNVEV come from the germline V gene (reference sequence). The CDR3 runs 18 residues. Trimming shortened V by 1 base and J by 0 bases, and 16 bases separated the two germline ends.

CDR3 in amino acids: CASSLAPGGEQYF. In DNA, the CDR3 is TGTGCCAGCAGCTTAGCACCAGGGGGTGAGCAGTACTTC. The chain joins TRBV7-4 to TRBJ2-7; 7 bases align to TRBD1. The CDR3 has 13 amino acids. From germline, CDR1 is SGHVT and CDR2 SQSDAQ. Germline trimming cut 0 bases from V and 7 bases from J; bases unmatched to any gene: 3.

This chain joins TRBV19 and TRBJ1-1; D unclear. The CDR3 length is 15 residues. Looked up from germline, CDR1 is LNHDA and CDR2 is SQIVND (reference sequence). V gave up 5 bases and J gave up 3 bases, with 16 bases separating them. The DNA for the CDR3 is TGTGCCAGTAGTCCCGTGGGTAACCCTTACACTGAAGCTTTCTTT. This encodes CASSPVGNPYTEAFF.

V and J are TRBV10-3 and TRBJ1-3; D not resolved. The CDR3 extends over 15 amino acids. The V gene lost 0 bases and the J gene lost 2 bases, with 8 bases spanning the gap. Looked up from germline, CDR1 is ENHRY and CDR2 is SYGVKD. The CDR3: CAISESVGTGNTIYF. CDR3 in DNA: TGTGCCATCAGTGAGTCGGTAGGGACTGGAAACACCATATATTTT.